Detailed here is one TCR beta chain. The data were taken from a study of blood T cell repertoires in COVID-19. At the level of the study: Sample material is recorded as cDNA or gDNA derived from T cells, B-cell-depleted T cells, or PBMCs.

In the original processing: Amplification of reference gene primers provided the estimated nucleated cell counts. Some clones are missing from TCRdb's copy, which holds only in-frame ones; the method was immunoSEQ multiplex PCR. Clone size and the V and J calls come from that table; the DNA yielded D and trimming. The sample has under 200,000 clones, roughly 90% seen once. Germline V gene lookup returns CDR1 SNHLY and CDR2 FYNNEI. V lost 0 bases, J lost 3 bases, and 9 bases lay in between. The CDR3 consists of 15 residues. The material sequenced was peripheral blood. This receptor was obtained from a man between 18 and 35 years old with active or convalescent COVID-19. The chain recombines TRBV2 with TRBJ1-3; perhaps TRBD1 as D (5 bases). CDR3 sequence (DNA): TGTGCCAGCAGTGAAGCAGGGGTGTTTGGAAACACCATATATTTT. It translates to CASSEAGVFGNTIYF.